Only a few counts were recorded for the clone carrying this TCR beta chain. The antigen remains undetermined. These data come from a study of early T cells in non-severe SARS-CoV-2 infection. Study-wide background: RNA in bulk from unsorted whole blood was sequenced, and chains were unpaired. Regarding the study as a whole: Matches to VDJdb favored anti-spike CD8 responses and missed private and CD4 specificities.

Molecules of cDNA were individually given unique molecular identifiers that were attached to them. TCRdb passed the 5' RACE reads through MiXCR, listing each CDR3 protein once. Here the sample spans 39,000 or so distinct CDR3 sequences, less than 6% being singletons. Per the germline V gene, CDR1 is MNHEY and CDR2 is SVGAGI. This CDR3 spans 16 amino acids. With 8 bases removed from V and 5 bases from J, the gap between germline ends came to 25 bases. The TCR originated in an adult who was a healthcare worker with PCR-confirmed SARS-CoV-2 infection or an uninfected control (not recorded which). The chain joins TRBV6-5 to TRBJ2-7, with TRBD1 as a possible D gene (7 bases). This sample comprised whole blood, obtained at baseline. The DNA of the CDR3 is TGTGCCAGCTTCCGGAGGGAAAGGGGGCCAGTCCACGAGCAGTACTTC. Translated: CASFRRERGPVHEQYF.